This T cell receptor (beta chain) was captured by sequencing in a study of blood T cell repertoires in COVID-19. Study context: Some COVID-19 samples were acute and others convalescent; all came from the United States, Italy and Spain. From T cells, B-cell-depleted T cells, or PBMCs came the material, which was cDNA or gDNA.

Germline lookup yields CDR1 KGHSH and CDR2 LQKENI. CDR3 length: 14 amino acids. Unmatched junction bases numbered 7, after V lost 6 bases and J lost 3 bases. In the original workflow: Amplified reference gene primers provided the basis for estimating nucleated cell counts. TCRdb's copy holds only in-frame clones and misses some; the assay was immunoSEQ multiplex PCR. The V and J calls and the clone size are those of that table, but D and trimming were determined from the DNA. The repertoire holds about 72,000 clones, more than 75% seen once, with around 20% in the top ten. This TCR derives from a human donor in a cohort sampled during active COVID-19. The rearrangement joins TRBV18 to TRBJ1-2; TRBD1 agrees at 7 bases. Sample: peripheral blood. The DNA of the CDR3 is TGTGCCAGCTCCAGCACCGGGACAGACTATGGCTACACCTTC. Residues: CASSSTGTDYGYTF.